The 2 T cell receptor beta chains in this list originate from one sample, sequenced in a study of CD8+ T cells in alopecia areata. This sample's treatment: oral pan-JAK inhibitor, 5-10 mg twice daily. cDNA reverse transcribed from extracted RNA served as the sequencing template. Assay used: immunoSEQ multiplex PCR; TCRdb lists only in-frame clones, some missing. This table has roughly 180,000 clones, around 60% appearing once. The source was CD4+ T cells sorted from blood, collected at week 4, from a patient treated with tofacitinib. All receptors derive from a human donor with alopecia areata.

The V call is TRBV11-3, the J call TRBJ2-5, with 9 bases fitting TRBD2. The CDR3 consists of 16 residues. The V gene end was trimmed by 5 bases and the J gene end by 5 bases; junction bases not matched to a gene: 12. Germline loops: CDR1 SGHNT, CDR2 YENEEA. In nucleotides, the CDR3 is TGTGCCAGCAGCCGTGGGTGGAGCGGGGGGCCGGAGACCCAGTACTTC. Amino acid sequence: CASSRGWSGGPETQYF.

The chain couples TRBV29-1 to TRBJ2-3, with 10 bases identical to TRBD1. V lost 4 bases and J lost 0; bases outside the gene matches: 1. Looked up from germline, CDR1 is SQVTM and CDR2 is ANQGSEA. This CDR3 is built from 14 residues. The CDR3 region is CSVAGQGSTDTQYF. The CDR3 DNA reads as TGCAGCGTTGCGGGACAGGGGAGCACAGATACGCAGTATTTT.